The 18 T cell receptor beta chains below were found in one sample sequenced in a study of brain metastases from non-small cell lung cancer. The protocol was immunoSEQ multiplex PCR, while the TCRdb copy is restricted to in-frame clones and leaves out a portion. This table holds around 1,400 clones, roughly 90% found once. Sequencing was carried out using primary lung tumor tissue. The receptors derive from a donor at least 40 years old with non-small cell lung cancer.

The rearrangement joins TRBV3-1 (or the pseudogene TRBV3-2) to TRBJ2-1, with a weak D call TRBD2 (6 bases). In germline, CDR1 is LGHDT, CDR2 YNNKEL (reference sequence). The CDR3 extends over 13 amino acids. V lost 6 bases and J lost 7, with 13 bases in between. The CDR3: CASRQVSGNEQFF. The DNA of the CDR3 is TGTGCCAGCAGACAGGTTAGCGGAAATGAGCAGTTCTTC.

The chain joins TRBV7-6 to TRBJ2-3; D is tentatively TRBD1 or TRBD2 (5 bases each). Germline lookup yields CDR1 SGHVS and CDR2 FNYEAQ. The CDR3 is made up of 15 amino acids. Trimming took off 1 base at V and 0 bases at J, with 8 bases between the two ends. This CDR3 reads CASSLDGASTDTQYF. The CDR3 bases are TGTGCCAGCAGCTTAGACGGGGCTAGCACAGATACGCAGTATTTT.

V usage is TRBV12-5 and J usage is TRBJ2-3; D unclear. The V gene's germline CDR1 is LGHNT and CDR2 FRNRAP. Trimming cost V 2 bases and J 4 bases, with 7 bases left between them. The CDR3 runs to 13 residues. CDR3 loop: CASGLMLADTQYF. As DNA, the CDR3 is TGTGCTAGTGGTTTGATGCTCGCAGATACGCAGTATTTT. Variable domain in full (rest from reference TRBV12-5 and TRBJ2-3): DARVTQTPRHKVTEMGQEVTMRCQPILGHNTVFWYRQTMMQGLELLAYFRNRAPLDDSGMPKDRFSAEMPDATLATLKIQPSEPRDSAVYFCASGLMLADTQYFGPGTRLTVL.

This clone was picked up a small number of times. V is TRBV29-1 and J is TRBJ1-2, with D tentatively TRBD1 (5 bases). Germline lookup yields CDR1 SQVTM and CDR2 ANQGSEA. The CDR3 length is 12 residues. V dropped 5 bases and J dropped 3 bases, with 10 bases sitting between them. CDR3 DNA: TGCAGCGTTTCCGGGGCCTACTATGGCTACACCTTC. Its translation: CSVSGAYYGYTF. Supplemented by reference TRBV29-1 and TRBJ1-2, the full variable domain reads SAVISQKPSRDICQRGTSLTIQCQVDSQVTMMFWYRQQPGQSLTLIATANQGSEATYESGFVIDKFPISRPNLTFSTLTVSNMSPEDSSIYLCSVSGAYYGYTFGSGTRLTVV.

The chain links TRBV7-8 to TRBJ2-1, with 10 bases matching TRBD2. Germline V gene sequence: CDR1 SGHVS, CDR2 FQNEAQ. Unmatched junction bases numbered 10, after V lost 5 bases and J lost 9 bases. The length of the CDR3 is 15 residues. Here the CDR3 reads CASSLSSGGAGEQFF. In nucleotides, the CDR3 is TGTGCCAGCAGCCTTAGCAGCGGGGGGGCAGGTGAGCAGTTCTTC.

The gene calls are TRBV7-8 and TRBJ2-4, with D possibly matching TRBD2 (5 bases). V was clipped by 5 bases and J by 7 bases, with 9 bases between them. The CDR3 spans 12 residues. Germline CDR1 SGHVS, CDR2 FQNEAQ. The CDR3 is CASSHRGNIQYF. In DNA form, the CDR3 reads TGTGCCAGCAGCCATCGGGGTAACATTCAGTACTTC.

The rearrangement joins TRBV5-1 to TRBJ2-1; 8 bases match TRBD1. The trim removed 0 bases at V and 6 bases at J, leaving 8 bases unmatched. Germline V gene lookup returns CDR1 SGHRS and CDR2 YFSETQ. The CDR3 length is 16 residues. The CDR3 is CASSLEGAGGINEQFF. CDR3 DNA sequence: TGCGCCAGCAGCTTGGAGGGGGCAGGGGGCATCAATGAGCAGTTCTTC.

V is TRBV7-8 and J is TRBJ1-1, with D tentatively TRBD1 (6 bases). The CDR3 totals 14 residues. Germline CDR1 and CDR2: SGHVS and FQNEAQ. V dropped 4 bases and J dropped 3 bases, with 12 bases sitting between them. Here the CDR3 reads CASSSQGGDTEAFF. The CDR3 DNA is TGTGCCAGCAGCTCACAGGGAGGGGACACTGAAGCTTTCTTT.

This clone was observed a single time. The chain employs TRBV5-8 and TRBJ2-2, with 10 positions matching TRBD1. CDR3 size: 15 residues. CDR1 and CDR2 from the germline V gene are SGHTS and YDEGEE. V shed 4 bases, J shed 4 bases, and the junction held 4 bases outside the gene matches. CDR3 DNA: TGTGCCAGCAGCGCCTGGACAGGGGGCACCGGGGAGCTGTTTTTT. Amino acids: CASSAWTGGTGELFF. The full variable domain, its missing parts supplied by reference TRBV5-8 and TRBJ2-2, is EAGVTQSPTHLIKTRGQQATLRCSPISGHTSVYWYQQALGLGLQFLLWYDEGEERNRGNFPPRFSGRQFPNYSSELNVNALELEDSALYLCASSAWTGGTGELFFGEGSRLTVL.

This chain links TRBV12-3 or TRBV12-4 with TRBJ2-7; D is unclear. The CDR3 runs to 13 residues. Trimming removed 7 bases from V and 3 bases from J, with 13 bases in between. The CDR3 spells CASKPVGNYEQYF. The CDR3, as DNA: TGTGCCAGCAAACCTGTGGGGAACTACGAGCAGTACTTC.

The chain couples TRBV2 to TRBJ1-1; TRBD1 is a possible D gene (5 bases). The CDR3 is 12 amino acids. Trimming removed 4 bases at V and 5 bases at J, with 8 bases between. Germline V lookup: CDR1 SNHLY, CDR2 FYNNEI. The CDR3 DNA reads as TGTGCCAGCAGTGGTCAGGGTACTGAAGCTTTCTTT. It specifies CASSGQGTEAFF.

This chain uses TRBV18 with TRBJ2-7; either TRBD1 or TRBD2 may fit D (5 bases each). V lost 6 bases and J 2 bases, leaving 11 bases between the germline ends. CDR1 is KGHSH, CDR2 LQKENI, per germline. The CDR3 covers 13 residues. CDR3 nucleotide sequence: TGTGCCAGCTCTAGAGGGGATGCCTACGAGCAGTACTTC. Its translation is CASSRGDAYEQYF.

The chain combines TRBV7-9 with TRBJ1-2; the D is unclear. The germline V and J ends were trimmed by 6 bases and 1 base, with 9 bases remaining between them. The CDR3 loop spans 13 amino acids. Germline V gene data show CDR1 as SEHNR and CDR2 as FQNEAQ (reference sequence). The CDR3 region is CASRSQDNYGYTF. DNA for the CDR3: TGTGCCAGCAGATCGCAGGATAACTATGGCTACACCTTC.

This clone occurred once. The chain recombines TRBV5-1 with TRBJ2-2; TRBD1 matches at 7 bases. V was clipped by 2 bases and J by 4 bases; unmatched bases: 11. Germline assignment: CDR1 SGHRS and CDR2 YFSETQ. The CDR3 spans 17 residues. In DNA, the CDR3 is TGCGCCAGCAGCTTCAGGGCACAGGGGCAACTCACCGGGGAGCTGTTTTTT. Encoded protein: CASSFRAQGQLTGELFF.

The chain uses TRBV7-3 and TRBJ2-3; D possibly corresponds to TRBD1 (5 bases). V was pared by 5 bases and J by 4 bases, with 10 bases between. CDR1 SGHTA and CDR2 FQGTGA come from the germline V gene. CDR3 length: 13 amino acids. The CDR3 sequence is CASSTGRADTQYF. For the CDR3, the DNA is TGTGCCAGCAGCACGGGCAGGGCAGATACGCAGTATTTT.

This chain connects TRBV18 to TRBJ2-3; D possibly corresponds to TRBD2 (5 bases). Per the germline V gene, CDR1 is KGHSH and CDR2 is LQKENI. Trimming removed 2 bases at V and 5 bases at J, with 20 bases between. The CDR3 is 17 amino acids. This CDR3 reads CASSPIREGSGLDTQYF. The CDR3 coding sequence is TGTGCCAGCTCACCAATTCGCGAGGGCTCTGGGTTAGATACGCAGTATTTT.

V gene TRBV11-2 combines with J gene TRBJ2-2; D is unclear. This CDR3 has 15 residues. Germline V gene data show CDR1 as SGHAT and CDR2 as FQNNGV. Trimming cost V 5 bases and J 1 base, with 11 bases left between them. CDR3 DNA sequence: TGTGCCAGCAGCCCCCACTCGGAGAACACCGGGGAGCTGTTTTTT. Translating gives CASSPHSENTGELFF.

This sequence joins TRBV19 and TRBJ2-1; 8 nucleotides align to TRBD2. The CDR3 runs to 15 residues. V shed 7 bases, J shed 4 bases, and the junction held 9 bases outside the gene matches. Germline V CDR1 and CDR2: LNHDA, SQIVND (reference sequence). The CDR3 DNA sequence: TGTGCCAGTAATATCCGTGGCGGGGGGTACAATGAGCAGTTCTTC. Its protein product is CASNIRGGGYNEQFF.